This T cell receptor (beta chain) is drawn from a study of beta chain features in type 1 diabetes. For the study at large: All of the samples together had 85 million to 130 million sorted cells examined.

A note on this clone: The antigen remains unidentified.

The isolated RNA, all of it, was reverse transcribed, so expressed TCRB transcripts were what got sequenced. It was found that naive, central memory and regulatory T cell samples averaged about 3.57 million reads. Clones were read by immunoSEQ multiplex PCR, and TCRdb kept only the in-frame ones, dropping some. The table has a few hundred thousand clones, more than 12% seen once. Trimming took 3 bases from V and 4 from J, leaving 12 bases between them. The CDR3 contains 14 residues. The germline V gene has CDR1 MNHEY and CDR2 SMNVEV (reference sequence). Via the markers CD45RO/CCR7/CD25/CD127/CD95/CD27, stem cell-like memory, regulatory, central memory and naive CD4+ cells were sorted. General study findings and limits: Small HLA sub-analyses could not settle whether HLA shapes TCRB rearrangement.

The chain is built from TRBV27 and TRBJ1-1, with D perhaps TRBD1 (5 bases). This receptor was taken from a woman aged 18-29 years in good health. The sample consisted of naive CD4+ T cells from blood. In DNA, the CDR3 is TGTGCCAGCAGTTTCGCGGGGCTAGGCACTGAAGCTTTCTTT. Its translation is CASSFAGLGTEAFF.